This is a list of T cell receptor beta chains from one sample in a study of blood T cells in healthy people across ages. MiXCR was run by TCRdb on the 5' RACE reads, yielding one entry per CDR3 protein. Found here are about 1.6 million distinct CDR3 sequences, roughly a third of them singletons; the top ten hold approximately 10%. The sample consisted of blood. The receptors here all came from a woman younger than 45 in good health. Both conserved end residues are trimmed from each CDR3. The listing skips clone size in some rows; elsewhere it reads once, few, many or a size class.

few | TRBJ1-1 | TRBV6-2/TRBV6-3 | ASTFRGSGAF
many | TRBJ2-6 | TRBV20-1 | SASRANVLT
few | TRBJ2-7 | TRBV27 | ASSLLAGGSHEQY
few | TRBJ1-5 | TRBV29-1 | SVRLSFDQPQH
NA | TRBJ1-1 | TRBV12-3/TRBV12-4 | ASSLGLSGGGEAF
NA | TRBJ2-1 | TRBV5-5 | ASSGAGVYNEQF
NA | TRBJ2-3 | TRBV27 | ASSFFATADTQY
NA | TRBJ1-1 | TRBV7-3 | ASSQLVGAEAF
NA | TRBJ1-2 | TRBV6-5 | ASSYSLGQGFYGYT
NA | TRBJ1-5 | TRBV4-1 | VSSQVSGARNQPQH
NA | TRBJ1-2 | TRBV20-1 | SARRQGEINYGYT
NA | TRBJ2-2 | TRBV4-1 | ASSPLGQGGTGELF
NA | TRBJ2-7 | TRBV18 | AGSPVETYEQY
NA | TRBJ2-5 | TRBV3-1 | ASSRRGTGSSQETQY
few | TRBJ2-5 | TRBV24-1 | ATSDLHDTGGPETQY
NA | TRBJ1-2 | TRBV11-2 | ASSPLRQGAYYGYT
few | TRBJ1-1 | TRBV11-2 | ASSLTPGGNTEAF
few | TRBJ2-1 | TRBV20-1 | SPRDGAYNEQF
NA | TRBJ2-7 | TRBV28 | ASSPHRDTEQY
NA | TRBJ1-5 | TRBV15 | ATSIGGKQPQH
few | TRBJ2-5 | TRBV6-2/TRBV6-3 | ASRLGQTQETQY
few | TRBJ2-1 | TRBV30 | AWSALYNEQF
NA | TRBJ2-3 | TRBV11-2 | ASSLVDPSTDTQY
NA | TRBJ2-7 | TRBV27 | ASSLRSGGSPYEQY
NA | TRBJ2-1 | TRBV7-8 | ASSLTFPGDEQF
many | TRBJ2-7 | TRBV5-1 | ASSQQGYEQY
NA | TRBJ2-3 | TRBV6-1 | ASSPRFSGSTDTQY
few | TRBJ1-1 | TRBV5-1 | ASGGQGGNTEAF
NA | TRBJ2-3 | TRBV12-3/TRBV12-4 | AGSPTAITDTQY
NA | TRBJ1-2 | TRBV7-9 | ASSLGHANYGYT
many | TRBJ2-1 | TRBV7-9 | ASTLVDEQF
few | TRBJ2-1 | TRBV6-6 | ASSPSGSRQF
NA | TRBJ2-1 | TRBV30 | AWGYGLGEQF
NA | TRBJ2-3 | TRBV18 | ASSSYLDTQY
NA | TRBJ2-7 | TRBV20-1 | SAWDGAYEQY
NA | TRBJ2-5 | TRBV24-1 | ATSDYPSGDQETQY
NA | TRBJ2-6 | TRBV10-3 | AIRQGTPGANVRT
NA | TRBJ2-3 | TRBV9 | ASSVDSLRDTQY
NA | TRBJ2-7 | TRBV20-1 | SARGHGTSGKYSYEQY
NA | TRBJ2-5 | TRBV7-2 | ASSLASKRETQY
few | TRBJ2-1 | TRBV10-3 | AISAPGLAGRGFGQF
NA | TRBJ2-3 | TRBV21-1 | ASSKGKNRRTDTQY
NA | TRBJ2-1 | TRBV7-2 | ASSLGRGSPHNEQF
once | TRBJ1-1 | TRBV6-5 | ASSYRGADEAF
NA | TRBJ1-5 | TRBV12-5 | ASGLGQGAVQPQH
few | TRBJ2-3 | TRBV20-1 | SAKAWLAGEDTQY
NA | TRBJ1-1 | TRBV10-3 | AIRIQGADTEAF
NA | TRBJ2-5 | TRBV6-2/TRBV6-3 | ASRSPGQGHSYKQY
NA | TRBJ1-1 | TRBV7-9 | ASSLGDSRNTEAF
NA | TRBJ2-1 | TRBV5-1 | ASKLDQRGGLDEQF
NA | NA | TRBV15 | ATSRDLRETQY
NA | TRBJ2-5 | TRBV7-3 | ASSLGTSGGLY
NA | NA | TRBV7-9 | AGSLQGYEQY